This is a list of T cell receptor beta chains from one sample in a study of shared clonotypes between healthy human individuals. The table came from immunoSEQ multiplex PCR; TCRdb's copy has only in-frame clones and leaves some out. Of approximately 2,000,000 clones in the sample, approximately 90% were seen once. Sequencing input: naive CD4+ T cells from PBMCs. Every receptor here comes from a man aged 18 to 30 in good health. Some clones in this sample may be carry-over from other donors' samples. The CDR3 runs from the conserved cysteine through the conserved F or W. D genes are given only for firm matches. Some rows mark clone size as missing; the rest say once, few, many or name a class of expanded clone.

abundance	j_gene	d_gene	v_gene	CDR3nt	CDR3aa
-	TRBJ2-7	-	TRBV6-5	TGTGCCAGCAGTTACTCCCGTGACGGATACGAGCAGTACTTC	CASSYSRDGYEQYF
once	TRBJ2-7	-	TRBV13	TGTGCCAGCAGCTTACCCCAGCGGACCTACGAGCAGTACTTC	CASSLPQRTYEQYF
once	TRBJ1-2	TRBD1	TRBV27	TGTGCCAGCAGTTTATACCGGGACAGCGTTCTCTATGGCTACACCTTC	CASSLYRDSVLYGYTF
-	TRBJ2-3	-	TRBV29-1	TGCAGCGCTCTCGGGGACCATGATTACGGCGGCACAGATACGCAGTATTTT	CSALGDHDYGGTDTQYF
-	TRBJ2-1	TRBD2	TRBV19	TGTGCCAGTGGCCGGGGGATAGCGGGGAGCTCCTACAATGAGCAGTTCTTC	CASGRGIAGSSYNEQFF
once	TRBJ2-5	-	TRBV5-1	TGCGCCAGCAGCTCCGGGACCTATTATTCTACTCAAGAGACCCAGTACTTC	CASSSGTYYSTQETQYF
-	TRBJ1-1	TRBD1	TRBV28	TGTGCCAGCAGTCCGGCGGGACAGGGTATGGCCACTGAAGCTTTCTTT	CASSPAGQGMATEAFF
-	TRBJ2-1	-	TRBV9	TGTGCCAGCACCCCAACAGGGTCCTCCACCTATGAGCAGTTCTTC	CASTPTGSSTYEQFF
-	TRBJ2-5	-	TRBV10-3	TGTGCCATCAGTGGGGCTAGAGAAGAGACCCAGTACTTC	CAISGAREETQYF
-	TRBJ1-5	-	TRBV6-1	TGTGCCAGCAGTGCTTCAGAGGATCAGCCCCAGCATTTT	CASSASEDQPQHF
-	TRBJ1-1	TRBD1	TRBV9	TGTGCCAGCAGCGCCCACAGGGGGGTAATGAACACTGAAGCTTTCTTT	CASSAHRGVMNTEAFF
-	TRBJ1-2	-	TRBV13	TGTGCCAGCAGCGGCGGCGGGGGGAACTATGGCTACACCTTC	CASSGGGGNYGYTF
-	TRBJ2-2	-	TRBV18	TGTGCCAGCTCACCACCCGCAGCCGGAGACACCGGGGAGCTGTTTTTT	CASSPPAAGDTGELFF
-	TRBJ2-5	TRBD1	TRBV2	TGTGCCAGCAGCGACGACAGGGGGAGAGAGACCCAGTACTTC	CASSDDRGRETQYF
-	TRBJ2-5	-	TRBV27	TGTGCCAGCAGTTTACGTATCCAAGAGACCCAGTACTTC	CASSLRIQETQYF
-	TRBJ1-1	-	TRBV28	TGTGCCAGCAGTTTGGGTACGCTGGGCACTGAAGCTTTCTTT	CASSLGTLGTEAFF
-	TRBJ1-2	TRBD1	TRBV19	TGTGCCAGTACTGCATTCCTAGGGGGCAATGGCTACACCTTC	CASTAFLGGNGYTF
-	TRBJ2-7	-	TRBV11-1	TGTGCCAGCAGCTTAGGATGGGGGGGACAACTCTACGAGCAGTACTTC	CASSLGWGGQLYEQYF
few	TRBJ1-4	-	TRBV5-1	TGCGCCAGCAGCTTCAGGGTGGGGGAAAAACTGTTTTTT	CASSFRVGEKLFF
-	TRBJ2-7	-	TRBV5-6	TGTGCCAGCAGCTTGTGGGGCATGACGACCTACGAGCAGTACTTC	CASSLWGMTTYEQYF
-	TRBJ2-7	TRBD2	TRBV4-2	TGTGCCAGCAGCCAAGTACCAGCGGGGGACTACGAGCAGTACTTC	CASSQVPAGDYEQYF
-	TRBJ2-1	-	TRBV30	TGTGCCTGGAGTGTTTCCTTGTCGACCGCCGACAATGAGCAGTTCTTC	CAWSVSLSTADNEQFF
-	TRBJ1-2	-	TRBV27	TGTGCCAGCAGTCCGCAACCACAGAGGGCGTTGTATGGCTACACCTTC	CASSPQPQRALYGYTF
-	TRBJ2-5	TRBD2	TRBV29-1	TGCAGCGTTGAATCTGTCCTAGCGGGACCCCAAGAGACCCAGTACTTC	CSVESVLAGPQETQYF
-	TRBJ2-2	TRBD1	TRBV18	TGTGCCAGCTCACCAAGACAGGGTGGCGGGGAGCTGTTTTTT	CASSPRQGGGELFF
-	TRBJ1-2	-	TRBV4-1	TGCGCCAGCAGCCGTCTAGGGGGGAGGGCGGGCTACACCTTC	CASSRLGGRAGYTF
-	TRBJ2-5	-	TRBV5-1	TGCGCCAGCAGCTTGTACCCCGGGGTGGCAGAGACCCAGTACTTC	CASSLYPGVAETQYF
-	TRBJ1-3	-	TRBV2	TGTGCCAGCAGTCAAAGCTCTGGAAACACCATATATTTT	CASSQSSGNTIYF
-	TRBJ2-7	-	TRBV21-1	TGTGCCAGCGGGCTGGGAGGGACTAGCGCCCACGAGCAGTACTTC	CASGLGGTSAHEQYF
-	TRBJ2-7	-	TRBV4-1	TGCGCCAGCAGCCAAGGGATGGGGAGGAGCTCCTACGAGCAGTACTTC	CASSQGMGRSSYEQYF
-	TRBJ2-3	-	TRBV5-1	TGCGCCAGCAGCGACACAGATACGCAGTATTTT	CASSDTDTQYF
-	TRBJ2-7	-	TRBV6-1	TGTGCCAGCAGTGAAATGACGCGGGCCTTGTATGAGCAGTACTTC	CASSEMTRALYEQYF
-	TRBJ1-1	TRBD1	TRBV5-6	TGTGCCAGCAGCCCTAGGCGGCGGAAGTGGGACAGGGCCGCCACTGAAGCTTTCTTT	CASSPRRRKWDRAATEAFF
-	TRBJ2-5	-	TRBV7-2	TGTGCCAGCAGCTCCCGTGGGGCTCGGTACCAAGAGACCCAGTACTTC	CASSSRGARYQETQYF
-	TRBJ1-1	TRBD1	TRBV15	TGTGCCACCAGCAGAGGACACCCGGGACAGGGAAAAGGAAAGAACACTGAAGCTTTCTTT	CATSRGHPGQGKGKNTEAFF
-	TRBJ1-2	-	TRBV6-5	TGTGCCACCTTAGCCGCCGGGACACAAAACTATGGCTACACCTTC	CATLAAGTQNYGYTF
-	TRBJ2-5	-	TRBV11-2	TGTGCCAGCAGGACGACGCGGGTCGCGGGGGAGACCCAGTACTTC	CASRTTRVAGETQYF
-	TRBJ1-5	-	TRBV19	TGTGCCAGTAGTATGTTGAACAGGAATAGCAATCAGCCCCAGCATTTT	CASSMLNRNSNQPQHF
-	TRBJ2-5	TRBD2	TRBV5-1	TGCGCCAGCAGCCCCGGTTCGGGAGGCGGGGAGACCCAGTACTTC	CASSPGSGGGETQYF
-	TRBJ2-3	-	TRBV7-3	TGTGCCAGCAGTCTACAACGAGGCCCAGATACGCAGTATTTT	CASSLQRGPDTQYF
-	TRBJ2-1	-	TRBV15	TGTGCCACCAGCATAGGAAGACTGGCGGGTAATGAGCAGTTCTTC	CATSIGRLAGNEQFF
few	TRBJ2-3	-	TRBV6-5	TGTGCCAGCAGTTATTCAGATACGCAGTATTTT	CASSYSDTQYF
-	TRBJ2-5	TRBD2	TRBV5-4	TGTGCCAGCAGCCGAGGACTAGCGGGGCAAGAGACCCAGTACTTC	CASSRGLAGQETQYF
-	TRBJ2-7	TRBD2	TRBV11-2	TGTGCCAGCAGCTTTCCAGGGACTAGCGGGGTCGGAGGGCAGTACTTC	CASSFPGTSGVGGQYF
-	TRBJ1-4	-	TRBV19	TGTGCCAGCTATAGTAGGACTAATGAAAAACTGTTTTTT	CASYSRTNEKLFF
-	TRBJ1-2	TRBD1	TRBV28	TGTGCCAGCAGTCCGGGACAGGTCTATGGCTACACCTTC	CASSPGQVYGYTF
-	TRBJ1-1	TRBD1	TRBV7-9	TGTGCCAGCAGCCCGGGACAGATGAACACTGAAGCTTTCTTT	CASSPGQMNTEAFF
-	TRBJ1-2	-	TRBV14	TGTGCCAGCAGCTTTCAGGGGAACTCTGGCTACACCTTC	CASSFQGNSGYTF
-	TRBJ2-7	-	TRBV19	TGTGCCAGTAGTATTGGAACGGATGGCTACGAGCAGTACTTC	CASSIGTDGYEQYF
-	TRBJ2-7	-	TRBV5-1	TGCGCCAGCAGCTTGGCTCTCAGCTCCTACGAGCAGTACTTC	CASSLALSSYEQYF
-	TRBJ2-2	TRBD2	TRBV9	TGTGCCAGCAGCGTAGCCCCGCGGGGGACTGAGCTGTTTTTT	CASSVAPRGTELFF